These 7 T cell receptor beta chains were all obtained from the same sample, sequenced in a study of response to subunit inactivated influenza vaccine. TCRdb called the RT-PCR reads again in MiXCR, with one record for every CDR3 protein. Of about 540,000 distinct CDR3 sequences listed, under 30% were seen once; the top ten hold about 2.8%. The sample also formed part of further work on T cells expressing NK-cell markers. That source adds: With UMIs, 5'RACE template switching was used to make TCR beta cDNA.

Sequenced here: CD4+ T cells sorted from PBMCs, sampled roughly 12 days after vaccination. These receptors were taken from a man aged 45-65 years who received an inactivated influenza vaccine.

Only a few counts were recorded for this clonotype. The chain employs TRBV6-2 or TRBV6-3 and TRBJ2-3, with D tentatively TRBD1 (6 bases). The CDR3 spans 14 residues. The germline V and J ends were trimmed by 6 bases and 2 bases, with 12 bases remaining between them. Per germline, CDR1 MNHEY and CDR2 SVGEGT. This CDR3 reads CASSWGTLTDTQYF. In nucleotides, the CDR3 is TGTGCCAGCAGCTGGGGGACACTCACAGATACGCAGTATTTT.

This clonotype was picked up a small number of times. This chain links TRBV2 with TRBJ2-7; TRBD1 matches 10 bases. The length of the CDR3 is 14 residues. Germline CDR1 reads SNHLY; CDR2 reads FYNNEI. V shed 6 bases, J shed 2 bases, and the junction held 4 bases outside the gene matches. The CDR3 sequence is CASRRDRGTYEQYF. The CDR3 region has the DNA TGTGCCAGCAGAAGGGACAGGGGCACCTACGAGCAGTACTTC. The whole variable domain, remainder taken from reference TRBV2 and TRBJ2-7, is EPEVTQTPSHQVTQMGQEVILRCVPISNHLYFYWYRQILGQKVEFLVSFYNNEISEKSEIFDDQFSVERPDGSNFTLKIRSTKLEDSAMYFCASRRDRGTYEQYFGPGTRLTVT.

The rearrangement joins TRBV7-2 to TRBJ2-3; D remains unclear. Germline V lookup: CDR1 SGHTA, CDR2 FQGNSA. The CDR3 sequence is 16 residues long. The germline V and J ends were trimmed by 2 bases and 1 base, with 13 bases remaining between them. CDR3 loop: CASSLHGPQRTDTQYF. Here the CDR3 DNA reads TGTGCCAGCAGCTTACACGGGCCCCAGCGCACAGATACGCAGTATTTT.

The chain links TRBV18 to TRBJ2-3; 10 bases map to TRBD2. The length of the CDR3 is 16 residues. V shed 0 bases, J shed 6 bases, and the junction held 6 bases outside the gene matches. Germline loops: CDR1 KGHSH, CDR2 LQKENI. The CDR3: CASSPPNLAGVDTQYF. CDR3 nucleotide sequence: TGTGCCAGCTCACCACCAAATCTAGCGGGAGTCGATACGCAGTATTTT.

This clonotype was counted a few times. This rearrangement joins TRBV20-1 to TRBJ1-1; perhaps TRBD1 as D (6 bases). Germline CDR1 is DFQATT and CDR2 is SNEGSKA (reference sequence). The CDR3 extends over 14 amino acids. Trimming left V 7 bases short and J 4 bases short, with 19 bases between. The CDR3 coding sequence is TGCAGTGTTAAGAGGGGGGGAAGTTTCACTGAAGCTTTCTTT. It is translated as CSVKRGGSFTEAFF.

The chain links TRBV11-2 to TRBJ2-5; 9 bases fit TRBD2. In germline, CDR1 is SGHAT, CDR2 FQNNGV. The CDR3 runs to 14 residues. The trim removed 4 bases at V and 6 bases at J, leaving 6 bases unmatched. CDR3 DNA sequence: TGTGCCAGCAGCTCCAGACTAGCGGTGAAGACCCAGTACTTC. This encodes CASSSRLAVKTQYF.

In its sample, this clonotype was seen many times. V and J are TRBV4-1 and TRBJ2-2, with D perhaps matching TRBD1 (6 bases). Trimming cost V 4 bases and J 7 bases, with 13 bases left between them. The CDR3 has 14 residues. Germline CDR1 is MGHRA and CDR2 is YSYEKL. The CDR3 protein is CASSPHYRDGELFF. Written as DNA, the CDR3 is TGCGCCAGCAGCCCCCATTACAGGGACGGGGAGCTGTTTTTT.